This T cell receptor (beta chain) was identified in a study of metastatic and nonmetastatic thyroid tumors. Each patient came to thyroid surgery without any prior treatment (of any kind). TCRdb re-processed the PCR reads through MiXCR. This table holds some 22,000 clones, less than 25% found once. Germline CDR1 KGHSH, CDR2 LQKENI. V lost 3 bases, J lost 1 base, and 6 bases lay in between. The CDR3 length is 13 residues. This sequence was found in a female donor with papillary thyroid cancer or a benign thyroid nodule (not recorded which). Some clones in this sample may be carry-over from other donors' samples. Sequenced: tumor tissue. This rearrangement joins TRBV18 to TRBJ1-1; no firm D call. The CDR3 DNA reads TGTGCCAGCTCACCTAGGAAGAACACTGAAGCTTTCTTT. This sequence encodes CASSPRKNTEAFF.